This TCR beta chain comes out of a study of spatial heterogeneity in lung cancer. Overall study context: Sequencing was performed on follow-up PBMC samples when available, collected at a median of approximately two years after resection.

Judged by abundance, this clonotype is medium-sized (0.01 to 0.1%). Stated time point: blood at routine non-recurrence follow-up after resection. A single record per CDR3 protein comes from TCRdb applying MiXCR to the 5' RACE reads. Of more than 15,000 distinct CDR3 sequences listed, about 20% are singletons. The clonotype comes from a male donor with early-stage non-small cell lung cancer. This material consisted of PBMCs, taken at follow-up.

The chain's CDR3 is CASSSSDRTDTQYF. CDR3 coding DNA: TGTGCCAGCAGCTCCAGCGATCGCACAGATACGCAGTATTTT. The chain links TRBV7-9 to TRBJ2-3, with D hard to call. Trimming took 4 bases from V and 1 from J, leaving 9 bases between them. The length of the CDR3 is 14 residues. The germline V gene has CDR1 SEHNR and CDR2 FQNEAQ (reference sequence).